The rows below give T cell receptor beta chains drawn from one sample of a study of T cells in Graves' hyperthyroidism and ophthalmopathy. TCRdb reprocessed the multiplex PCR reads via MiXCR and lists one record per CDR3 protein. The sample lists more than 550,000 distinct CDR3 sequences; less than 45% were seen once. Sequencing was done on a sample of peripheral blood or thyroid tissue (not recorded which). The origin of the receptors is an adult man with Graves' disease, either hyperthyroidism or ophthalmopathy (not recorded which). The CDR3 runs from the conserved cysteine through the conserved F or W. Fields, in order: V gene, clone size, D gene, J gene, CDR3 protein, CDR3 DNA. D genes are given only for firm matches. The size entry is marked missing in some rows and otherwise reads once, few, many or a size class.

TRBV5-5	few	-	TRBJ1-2	CASSPTGKSYSGYTF	TGTGCCAGCAGTCCTACAGGGAAGTCCTATTCTGGCTACACCTTC
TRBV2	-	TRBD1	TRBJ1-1	CASRISGTGGTEAFF	TGTGCCAGCAGGATCTCCGGGACAGGGGGCACTGAAGCTTTCTTT
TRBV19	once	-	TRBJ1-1	CASSMGDTEAFF	TGTGCCAGTAGTATGGGGGACACTGAAGCTTTCTTT
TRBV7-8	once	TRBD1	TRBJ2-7	CASSWGQPSYEQYF	TGTGCCAGCAGCTGGGGACAGCCTTCCTACGAGCAGTACTTC
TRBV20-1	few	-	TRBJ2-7	CSAPFRGRGYEQYF	TGCAGTGCACCTTTTCGGGGACGGGGTTACGAGCAGTACTTC
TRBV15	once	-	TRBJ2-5	CATSRDRGVNQPQYF	TGTGCCACCAGCAGAGATCGAGGGGTCAATCAGCCCCAGTACTTC
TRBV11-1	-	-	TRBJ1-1	CASSPHLAFF	TGTGCCAGCAGCCCCCATTTAGCTTTCTTT
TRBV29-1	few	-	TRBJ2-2	CSVQTDTGELFF	TGCAGCGTCCAGACAGACACCGGGGAGCTGTTTTTT
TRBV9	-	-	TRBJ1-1	CASSLDSRITEAFF	TGCGCCAGCAGCTTGGATTCCCGGATCACTGAAGCTTTCTTT
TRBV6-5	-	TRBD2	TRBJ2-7	CASSSGGGAYEQYF	TGTGCCAGCAGTTCAGGTGGGGGGGCCTACGAGCAGTACTTC
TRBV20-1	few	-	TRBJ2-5	CSARDIASHETQYF	TGCAGTGCTAGAGATATCGCTAGCCACGAGACCCAGTACTTC
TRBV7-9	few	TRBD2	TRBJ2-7	CASSQGTSGSRYEQYF	TGTGCCAGCAGCCAGGGGACTAGCGGGAGCCGCTACGAGCAGTACTTC
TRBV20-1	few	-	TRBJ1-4	CSASNDFTDGTNEKLFF	TGCAGTGCTAGTAACGACTTCACGGACGGAACTAATGAAAAACTGTTTTTT
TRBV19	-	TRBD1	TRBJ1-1	CASSIAPRGDRGNTEAFF	TGTGCCAGTAGTATAGCCCCGAGAGGTGACAGGGGGAACACTGAAGCTTTCTTT
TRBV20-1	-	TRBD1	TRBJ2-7	CSANTGAEQYF	TGCAGTGCTAACACAGGGGCCGAGCAGTACTTC
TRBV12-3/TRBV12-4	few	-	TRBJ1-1	CASSYSSRRGPEAFF	TGTGCCAGCAGTTACTCGTCTCGCAGGGGCCCTGAAGCTTTCTTT
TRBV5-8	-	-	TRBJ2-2	CASLEWNTGELFF	TGTGCCAGCCTCGAATGGAACACCGGGGAGCTGTTTTTT